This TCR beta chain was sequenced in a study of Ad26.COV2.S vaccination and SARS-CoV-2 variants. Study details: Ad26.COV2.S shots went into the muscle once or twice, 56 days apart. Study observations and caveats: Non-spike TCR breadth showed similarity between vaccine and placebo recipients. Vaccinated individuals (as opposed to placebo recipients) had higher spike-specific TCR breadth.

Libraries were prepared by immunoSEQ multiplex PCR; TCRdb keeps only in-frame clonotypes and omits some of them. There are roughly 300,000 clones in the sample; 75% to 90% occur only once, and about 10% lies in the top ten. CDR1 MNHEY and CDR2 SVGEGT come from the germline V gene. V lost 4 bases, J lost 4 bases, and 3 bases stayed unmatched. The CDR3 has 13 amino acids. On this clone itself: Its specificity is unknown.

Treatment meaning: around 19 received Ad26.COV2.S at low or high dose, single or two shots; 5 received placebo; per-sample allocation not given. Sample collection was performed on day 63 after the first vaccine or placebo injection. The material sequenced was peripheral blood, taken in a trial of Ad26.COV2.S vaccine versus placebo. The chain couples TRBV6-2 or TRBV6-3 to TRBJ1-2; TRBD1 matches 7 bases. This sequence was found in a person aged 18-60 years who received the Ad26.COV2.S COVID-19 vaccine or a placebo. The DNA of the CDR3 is TGTGCCAGCAGTTTGGGACAGCTCTATGGCTACACCTTC. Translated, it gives CASSLGQLYGYTF.